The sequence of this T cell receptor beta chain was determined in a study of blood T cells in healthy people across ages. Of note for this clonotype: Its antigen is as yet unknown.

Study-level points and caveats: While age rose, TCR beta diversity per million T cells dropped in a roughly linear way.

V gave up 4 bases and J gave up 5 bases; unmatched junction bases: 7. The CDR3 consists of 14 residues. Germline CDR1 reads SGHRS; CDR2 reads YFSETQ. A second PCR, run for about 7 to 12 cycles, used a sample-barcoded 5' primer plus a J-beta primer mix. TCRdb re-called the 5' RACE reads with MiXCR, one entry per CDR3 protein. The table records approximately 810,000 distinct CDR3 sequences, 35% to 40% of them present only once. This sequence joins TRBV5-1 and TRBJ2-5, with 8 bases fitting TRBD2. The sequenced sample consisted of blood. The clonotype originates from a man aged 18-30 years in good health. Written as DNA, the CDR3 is TGCGCCAGCAGCCCGAGCGGGGGACTTGAGACCCAGTACTTC. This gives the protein CASSPSGGLETQYF.